These T cell receptor beta chains were read from a single sample in a study of cytomegalovirus exposure and HLA in healthy donors. Libraries were prepared by immunoSEQ multiplex PCR; TCRdb keeps only in-frame clonotypes and omits some of them. The sample holds about 170,000 clones; approximately 90% are singletons and the top ten take 1.4%. The sequencing input was PBMCs. Receptors originate from a woman under 40 in good health and CMV-seronegative. Each CDR3 is given with its conserved first and last residue. The D gene is left open where the match is weak.

D,V,J,length,CDR3
-,TRBV4-1,TRBJ2-5,15,CASSQTGGGWETQYF
-,TRBV27,TRBJ1-2,12,CASGRVSDGYTF
-,TRBV4-1,TRBJ1-4,15,CASSLTQGSNEKLFF
-,TRBV6-5,TRBJ2-1,15,CASRPGKGVWNEQFF
TRBD1,TRBV5-1,TRBJ1-1,14,CASSAGTGWTEAFF
-,TRBV10-2,TRBJ1-1,14,CASNPEGLGPEAFF
TRBD1,TRBV7-9,TRBJ1-2,16,CASSSVGGQGNYGYTF
-,TRBV7-6,TRBJ2-7,13,CASSQGGSYEQYF
-,TRBV2,TRBJ2-7,15,CASSGGGVSLYEQYF
TRBD1,TRBV7-6,TRBJ1-2,14,CASSLETGVYGYTF
TRBD1,TRBV19,TRBJ2-1,15,CASIGPGQGGHEQFF
TRBD2,TRBV7-2,TRBJ2-7,18,CASSLGPGERGGPIEQYF
TRBD1,TRBV5-4,TRBJ2-1,16,CASSIGTGVGYNEQFF
TRBD1,TRBV14,TRBJ1-5,21,CASSQDQSDRGRKDSNQPQHF
TRBD2,TRBV4-3,TRBJ2-1,15,CASSQSGTSGVGQFF
TRBD1,TRBV6-5,TRBJ2-7,16,CASSYSGTGWSYEQYF
TRBD1,TRBV7-6,TRBJ1-2,15,CASSLETGGANGYTF